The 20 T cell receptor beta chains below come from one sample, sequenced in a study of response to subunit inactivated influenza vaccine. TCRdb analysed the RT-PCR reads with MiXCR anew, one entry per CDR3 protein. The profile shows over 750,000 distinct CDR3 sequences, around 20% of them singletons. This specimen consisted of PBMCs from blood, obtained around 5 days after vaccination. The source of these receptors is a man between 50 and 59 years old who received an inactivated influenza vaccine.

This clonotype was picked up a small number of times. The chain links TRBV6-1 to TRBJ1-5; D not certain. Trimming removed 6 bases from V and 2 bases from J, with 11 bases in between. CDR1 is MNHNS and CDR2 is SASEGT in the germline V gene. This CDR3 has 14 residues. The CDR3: CASRVQSGNQPQHF. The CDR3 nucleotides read TGTGCCAGCAGGGTACAGTCGGGCAATCAGCCCCAGCATTTT.

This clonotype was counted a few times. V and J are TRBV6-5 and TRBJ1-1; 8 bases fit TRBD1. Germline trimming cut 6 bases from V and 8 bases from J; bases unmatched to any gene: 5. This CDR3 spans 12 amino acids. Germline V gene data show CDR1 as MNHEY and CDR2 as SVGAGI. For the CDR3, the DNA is TGTGCCAGCAGAACGGGACAGGCCGAAGCTTTCTTT. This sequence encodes CASRTGQAEAFF.

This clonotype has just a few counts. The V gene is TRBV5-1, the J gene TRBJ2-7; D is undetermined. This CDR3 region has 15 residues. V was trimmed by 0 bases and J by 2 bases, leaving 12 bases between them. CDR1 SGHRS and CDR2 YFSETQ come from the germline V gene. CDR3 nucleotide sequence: TGCGCCAGCAGCTTGGGACGCCTTACGACCTACGAGCAGTACTTC. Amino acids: CASSLGRLTTYEQYF.

Written as DNA, the CDR3 is TGTGCCAGCAGCTCGAGACTAGCCCCCGAGCAGTACTTC. Protein product: CASSSRLAPEQYF. The chain uses TRBV7-2 and TRBJ2-7; 7 nucleotides align to TRBD2. CDR1 and CDR2 from the germline V gene are SGHTA and FQGNSA. J was trimmed by 6 bases and V by 4 bases; bases with no gene match: 6. The CDR3 contains 13 residues.

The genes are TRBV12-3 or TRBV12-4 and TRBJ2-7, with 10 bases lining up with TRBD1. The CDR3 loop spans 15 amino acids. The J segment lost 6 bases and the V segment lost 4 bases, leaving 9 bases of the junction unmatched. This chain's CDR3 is CASSSVDRGRSEQYF. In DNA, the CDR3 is TGTGCCAGCAGTTCAGTCGACAGGGGGCGATCCGAGCAGTACTTC.

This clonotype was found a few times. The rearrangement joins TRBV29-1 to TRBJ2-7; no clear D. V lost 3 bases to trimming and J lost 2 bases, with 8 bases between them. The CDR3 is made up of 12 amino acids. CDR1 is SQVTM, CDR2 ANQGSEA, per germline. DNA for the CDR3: TGCAGCGTTGAGGGCAACACCTACGAGCAGTACTTC. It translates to CSVEGNTYEQYF.

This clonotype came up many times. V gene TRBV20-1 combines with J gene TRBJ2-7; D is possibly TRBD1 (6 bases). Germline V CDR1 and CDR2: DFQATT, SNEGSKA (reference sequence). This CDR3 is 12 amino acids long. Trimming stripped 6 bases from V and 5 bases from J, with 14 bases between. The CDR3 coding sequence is TGCAGTGCGGATACAGGGACCCACGAGCAGTACTTC. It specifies CSADTGTHEQYF.

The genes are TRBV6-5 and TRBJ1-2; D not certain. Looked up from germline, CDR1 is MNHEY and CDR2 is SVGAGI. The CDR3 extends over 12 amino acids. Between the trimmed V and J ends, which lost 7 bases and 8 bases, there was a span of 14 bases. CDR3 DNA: TGTGCCAGCAAGTCCAGACTGGGGGGCTACACCTTC. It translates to CASKSRLGGYTF.

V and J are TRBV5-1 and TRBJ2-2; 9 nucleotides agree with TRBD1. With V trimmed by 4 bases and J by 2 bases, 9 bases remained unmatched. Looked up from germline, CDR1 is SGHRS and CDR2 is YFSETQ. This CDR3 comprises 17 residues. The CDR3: CASSVYGTGYNTGELFF. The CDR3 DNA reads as TGCGCCAGCAGCGTATACGGGACAGGGTACAACACCGGGGAGCTGTTTTTT.

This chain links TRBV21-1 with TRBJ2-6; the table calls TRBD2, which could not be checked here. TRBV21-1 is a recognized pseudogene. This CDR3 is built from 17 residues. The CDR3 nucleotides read TGTGCCAGCAGCAGACCGCCGGGCACTCCTCGGGCCAACGTCCTGACTTTC. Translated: CASSRPPGTPRANVLTF.

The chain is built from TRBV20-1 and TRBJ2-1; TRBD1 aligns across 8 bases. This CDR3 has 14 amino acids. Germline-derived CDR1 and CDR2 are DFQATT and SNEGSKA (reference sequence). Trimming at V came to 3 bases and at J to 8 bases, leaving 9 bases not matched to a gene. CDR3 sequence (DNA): TGCAGTGCTAGGAGGCAGGGGGCGATGGATGAGCAGTTCTTC. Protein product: CSARRQGAMDEQFF.

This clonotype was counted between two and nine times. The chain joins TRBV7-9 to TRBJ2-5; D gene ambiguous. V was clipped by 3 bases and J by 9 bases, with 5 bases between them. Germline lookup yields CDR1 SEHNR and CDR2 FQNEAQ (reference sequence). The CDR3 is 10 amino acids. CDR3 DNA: TGTGCCAGCAGCTTGGGTCCCCAGTACTTC. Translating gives CASSLGPQYF.

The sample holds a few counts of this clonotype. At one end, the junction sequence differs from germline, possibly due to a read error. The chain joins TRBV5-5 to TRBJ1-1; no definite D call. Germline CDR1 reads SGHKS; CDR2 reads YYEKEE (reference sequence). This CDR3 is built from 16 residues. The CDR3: CASSLGRGGGRTEAFF. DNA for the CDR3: TGTGCCAGCAGTTTGGGTCGGGGAGGTGGGCGCACTGAAGCTTTCTTT. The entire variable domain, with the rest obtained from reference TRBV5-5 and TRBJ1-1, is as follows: DAGVTQSPTHLIKTRGQQVTLRCSPISGHKSVSWYQQVLGQGPQFIFQYYEKEERGRGNFPDRFSARQFPNYSSELNVNALLLGDSALYLCASSLGRGGGRTEAFFGQGTRLTVV.

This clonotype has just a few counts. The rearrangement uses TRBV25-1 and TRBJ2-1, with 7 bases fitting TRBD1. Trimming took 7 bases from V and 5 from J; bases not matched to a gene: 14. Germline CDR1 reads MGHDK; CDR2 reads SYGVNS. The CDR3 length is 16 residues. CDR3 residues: CASKGARGSKDNEQFF. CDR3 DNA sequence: TGTGCCAGCAAGGGGGCGAGGGGGTCAAAAGACAATGAGCAGTTCTTC.

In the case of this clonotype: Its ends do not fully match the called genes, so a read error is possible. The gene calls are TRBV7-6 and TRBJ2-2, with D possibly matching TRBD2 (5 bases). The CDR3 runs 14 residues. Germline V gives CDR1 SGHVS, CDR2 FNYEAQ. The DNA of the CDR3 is TGTGCCAGCAGCTTAGGTTCGGAGACCGGGGAGTTGTTTTTT. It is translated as CASSLGSETGELFF.

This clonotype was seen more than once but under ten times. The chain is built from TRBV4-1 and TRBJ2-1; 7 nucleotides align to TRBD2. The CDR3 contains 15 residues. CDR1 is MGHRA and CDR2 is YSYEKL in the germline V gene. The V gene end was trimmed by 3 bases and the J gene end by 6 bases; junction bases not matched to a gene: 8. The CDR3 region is CASSHRSGARNEQFF. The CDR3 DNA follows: TGCGCCAGCAGCCACCGAAGCGGGGCCCGCAATGAGCAGTTCTTC.

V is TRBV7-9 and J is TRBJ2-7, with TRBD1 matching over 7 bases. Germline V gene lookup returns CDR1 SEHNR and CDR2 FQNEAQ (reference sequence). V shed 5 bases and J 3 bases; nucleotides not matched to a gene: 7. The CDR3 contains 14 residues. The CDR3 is CASSNPGQNYEQYF. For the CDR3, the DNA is TGTGCCAGCAGCAACCCGGGACAGAACTACGAGCAGTACTTC. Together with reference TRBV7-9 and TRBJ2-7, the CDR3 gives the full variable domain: DTGVSQNPRHKITKRGQNVTFRCDPISEHNRLYWYRQTLGQGPEFLTYFQNEAQLEKSRLLSDRFSAERPKGSFSTLEIQRTEQGDSAMYLCASSNPGQNYEQYFGPGTRLTVT.

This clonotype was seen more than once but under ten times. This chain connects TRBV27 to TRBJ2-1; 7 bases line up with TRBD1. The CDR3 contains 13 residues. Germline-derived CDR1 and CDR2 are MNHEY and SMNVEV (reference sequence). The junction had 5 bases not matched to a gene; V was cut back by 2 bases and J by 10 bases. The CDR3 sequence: CASSLRGRSEQFF. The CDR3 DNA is TGTGCCAGCAGTTTAAGGGGGCGCAGCGAGCAGTTCTTC.

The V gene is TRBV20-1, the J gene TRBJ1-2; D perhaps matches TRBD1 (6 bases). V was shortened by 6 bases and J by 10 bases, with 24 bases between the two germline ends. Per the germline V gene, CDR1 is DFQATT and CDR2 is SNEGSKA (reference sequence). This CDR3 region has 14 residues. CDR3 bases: TGCAGTGCGTCCAGGTCGCCGGGGGCGAAGCCCTACACCTTC. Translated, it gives CSASRSPGAKPYTF.

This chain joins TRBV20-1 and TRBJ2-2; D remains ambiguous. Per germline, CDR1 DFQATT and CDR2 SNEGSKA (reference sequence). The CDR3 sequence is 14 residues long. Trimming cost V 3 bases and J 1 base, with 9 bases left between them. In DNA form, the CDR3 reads TGCAGTGCTAGCACAGCAGAGAACACCGGGGAGCTGTTTTTT. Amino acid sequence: CSASTAENTGELFF.